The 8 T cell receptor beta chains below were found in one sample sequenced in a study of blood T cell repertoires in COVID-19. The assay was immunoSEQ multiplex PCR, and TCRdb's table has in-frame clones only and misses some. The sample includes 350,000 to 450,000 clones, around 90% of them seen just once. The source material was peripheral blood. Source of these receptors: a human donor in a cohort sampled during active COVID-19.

The CDR3 region has the DNA TGTGCCAGCAGCGCTGACTGGACTGTAGCTGACAATGAGCAGTTCTTC. It codes for CASSADWTVADNEQFF. The gene calls are TRBV9 and TRBJ2-1, with a weak D call TRBD2 (5 bases). Germline CDR1 reads SGDLS; CDR2 reads YYNGEE. V lost 3 bases to trimming and J lost 5 bases, with 18 bases between them. This CDR3 is 16 amino acids long.

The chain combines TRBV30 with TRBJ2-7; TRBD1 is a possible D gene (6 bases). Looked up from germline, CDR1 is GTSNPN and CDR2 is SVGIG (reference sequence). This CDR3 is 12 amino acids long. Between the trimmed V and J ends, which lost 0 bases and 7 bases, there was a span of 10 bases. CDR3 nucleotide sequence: TGTGCCTGGAGTGTATACAGGGATGAGCAGTACTTC. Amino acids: CAWSVYRDEQYF.

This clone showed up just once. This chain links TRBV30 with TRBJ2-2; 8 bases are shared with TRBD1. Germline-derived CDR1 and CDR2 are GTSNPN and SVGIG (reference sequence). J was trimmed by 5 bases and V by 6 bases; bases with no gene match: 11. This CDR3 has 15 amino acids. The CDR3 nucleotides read TGTGCCTGTTTACCCTGGACAGGGACAACCGGGGAGCTGTTTTTT. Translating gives CACLPWTGTTGELFF.

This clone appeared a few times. CDR3 region: CASRRTLGSRGAFF. CDR3 sequence (DNA): TGTGCCAGCAGGCGAACACTCGGGAGCCGGGGGGCTTTCTTT. The chain carries TRBV3-1 (or the pseudogene TRBV3-2) and TRBJ1-1; weak D call: TRBD1 (5 bases). Germline CDR1 reads LGHDT; CDR2 reads YNNKEL (reference sequence). V dropped 6 bases and J dropped 11 bases, with 22 bases sitting between them. CDR3 length equals 14 residues.

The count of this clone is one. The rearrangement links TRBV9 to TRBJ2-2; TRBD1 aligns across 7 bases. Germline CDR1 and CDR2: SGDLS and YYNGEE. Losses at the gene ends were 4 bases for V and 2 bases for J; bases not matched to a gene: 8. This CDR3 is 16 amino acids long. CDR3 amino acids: CASSQGTAENTGELFF. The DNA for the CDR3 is TGTGCCAGCAGCCAGGGGACAGCGGAAAACACCGGGGAGCTGTTTTTT.

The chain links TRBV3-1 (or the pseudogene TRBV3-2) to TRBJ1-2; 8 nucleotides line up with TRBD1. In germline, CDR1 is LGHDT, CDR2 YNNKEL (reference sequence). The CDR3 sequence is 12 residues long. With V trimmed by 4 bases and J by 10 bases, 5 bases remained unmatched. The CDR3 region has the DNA TGTGCCAGCAGCCGGACAGGGCGATCCTACACCTTC. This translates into CASSRTGRSYTF.

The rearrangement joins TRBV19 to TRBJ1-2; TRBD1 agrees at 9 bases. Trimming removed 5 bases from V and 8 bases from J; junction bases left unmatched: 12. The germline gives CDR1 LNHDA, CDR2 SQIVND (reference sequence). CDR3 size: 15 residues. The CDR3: CASSPQGAIRGGYTF. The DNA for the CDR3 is TGTGCCAGTAGTCCACAGGGGGCTATTCGTGGGGGCTACACCTTC.

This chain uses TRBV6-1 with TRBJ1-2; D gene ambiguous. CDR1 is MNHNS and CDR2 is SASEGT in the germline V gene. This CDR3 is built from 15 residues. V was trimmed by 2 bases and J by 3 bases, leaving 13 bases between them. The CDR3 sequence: CASSEWFRTDYGYTF. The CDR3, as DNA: TGTGCCAGCAGTGAATGGTTCCGGACTGACTATGGCTACACCTTC.